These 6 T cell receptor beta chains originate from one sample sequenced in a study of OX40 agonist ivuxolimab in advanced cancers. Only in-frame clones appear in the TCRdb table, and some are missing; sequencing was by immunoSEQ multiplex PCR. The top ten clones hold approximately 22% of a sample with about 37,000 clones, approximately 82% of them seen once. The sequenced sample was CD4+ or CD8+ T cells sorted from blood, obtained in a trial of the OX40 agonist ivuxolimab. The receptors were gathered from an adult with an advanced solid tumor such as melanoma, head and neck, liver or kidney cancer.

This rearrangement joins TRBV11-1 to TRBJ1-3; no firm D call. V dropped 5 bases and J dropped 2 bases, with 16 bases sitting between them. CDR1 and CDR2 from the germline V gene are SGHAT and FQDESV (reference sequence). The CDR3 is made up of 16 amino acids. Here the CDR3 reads CASSLGGMGTGNTIYF. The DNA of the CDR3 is TGTGCCAGCAGCCTCGGTGGTATGGGAACTGGAAACACCATATATTTT.

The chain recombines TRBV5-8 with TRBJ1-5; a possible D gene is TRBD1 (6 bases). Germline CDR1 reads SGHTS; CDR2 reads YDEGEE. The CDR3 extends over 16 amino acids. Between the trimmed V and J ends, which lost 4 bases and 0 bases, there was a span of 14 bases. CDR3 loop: CASSRGTRNSNQPQHF. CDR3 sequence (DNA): TGTGCCAGCAGCCGAGGGACAAGAAATAGCAATCAGCCCCAGCATTTT. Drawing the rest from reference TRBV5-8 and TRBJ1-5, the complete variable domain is EAGVTQSPTHLIKTRGQQATLRCSPISGHTSVYWYQQALGLGLQFLLWYDEGEERNRGNFPPRFSGRQFPNYSSELNVNALELEDSALYLCASSRGTRNSNQPQHFGDGTRLSIL.

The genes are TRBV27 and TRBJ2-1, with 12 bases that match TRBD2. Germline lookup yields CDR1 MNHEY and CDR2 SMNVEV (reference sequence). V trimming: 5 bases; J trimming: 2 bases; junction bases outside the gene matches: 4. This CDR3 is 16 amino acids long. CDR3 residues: CASSMSSGGAYNEQFF. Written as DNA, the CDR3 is TGTGCCAGCAGTATGTCTAGCGGGGGGGCCTACAATGAGCAGTTCTTC.

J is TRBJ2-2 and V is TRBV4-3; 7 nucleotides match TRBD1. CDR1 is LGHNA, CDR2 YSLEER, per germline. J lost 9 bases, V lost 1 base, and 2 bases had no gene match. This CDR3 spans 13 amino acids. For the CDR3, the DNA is TGCGCCAGCAGCCAAGGAGGGGGCCGGGAGCTGTTTTTT. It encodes CASSQGGGRELFF.

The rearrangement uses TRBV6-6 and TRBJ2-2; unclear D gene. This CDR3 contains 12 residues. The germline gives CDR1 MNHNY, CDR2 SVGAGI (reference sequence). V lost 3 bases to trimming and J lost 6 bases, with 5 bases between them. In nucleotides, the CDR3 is TGTGCCAGCAGTTATTTTGCCGGGGAGCTGTTTTTT. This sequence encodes CASSYFAGELFF.

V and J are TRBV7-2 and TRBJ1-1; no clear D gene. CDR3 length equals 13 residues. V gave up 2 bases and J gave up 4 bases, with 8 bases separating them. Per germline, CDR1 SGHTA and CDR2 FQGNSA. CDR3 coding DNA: TGTGCCAGCAGCTTAACAGAGTCCACTGAAGCTTTCTTT. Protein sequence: CASSLTESTEAFF.